The 16 T cell receptor beta chains listed next were all sequenced from one sample in a study of CD8 T cells in ankylosing spondylitis. Each CDR3 protein gets one entry after TCRdb re-called the 5' RACE reads with MiXCR. Of fewer than 200,000 distinct CDR3 sequences in the sample, approximately 10% are singletons; the top ten hold about 15%. The sequencing input was blood, either unsorted or a sorted T cell fraction (not recorded which). These receptors were obtained from a female donor with ankylosing spondylitis or in good health (not recorded which).

This clonotype was observed a handful of times. This rearrangement joins TRBV4-3 to TRBJ2-3, with D perhaps matching TRBD2 (5 bases). V was clipped by 0 bases and J by 4 bases, with 14 bases between them. The CDR3 has 16 amino acids. From germline, CDR1 is LGHNA and CDR2 YSLEER. CDR3 nucleotide sequence: TGCGCCAGCAGCCAAGAAGTTTGGCGGGTGGCAGATACGCAGTATTTT. Amino acid sequence: CASSQEVWRVADTQYF.

This clonotype was counted only a few times. V gene TRBV7-9 combines with J gene TRBJ2-1; D perhaps matches TRBD2 (5 bases). The CDR3 loop spans 12 amino acids. The ends were cut back, 1 base at V and 9 bases at J, with 7 bases in the middle. From germline, CDR1 is SEHNR and CDR2 FQNEAQ (reference sequence). The CDR3 here is CASSLGGGEQFF. CDR3 sequence (DNA): TGTGCCAGCAGCTTAGGAGGAGGTGAGCAGTTCTTC.

The V gene is TRBV27, the J gene TRBJ2-1; D is ambiguous. Trimming shortened V by 0 bases and J by 9 bases, and 12 bases separated the two germline ends. This CDR3 spans 14 amino acids. In germline, CDR1 is MNHEY, CDR2 SMNVEV (reference sequence). CDR3 bases: TGTGCCAGCAGTTTATCATCCGGCCTGGGTGAGCAGTTCTTC. Encoded protein: CASSLSSGLGEQFF.

V gene TRBV6-1 combines with J gene TRBJ2-1; D unresolved. CDR3 length: 13 residues. In germline, CDR1 is MNHNS, CDR2 SASEGT. V lost 7 bases, J lost 0 bases, and 7 bases lay in between. The CDR3 DNA reads TGTGCCAGCAAAAGTTACTCCTACAATGAGCAGTTCTTC. As protein: CASKSYSYNEQFF.

This chain connects TRBV11-2 to TRBJ2-1; D uncertain. V lost 5 bases, J lost 9 bases, and 11 bases lay in between. The CDR3 has 12 amino acids. CDR1 is SGHAT, CDR2 FQNNGV, per germline. The CDR3 DNA is TGTGCCAGCAGCCCAGACTTTAGTGAGCAGTTCTTC. It encodes CASSPDFSEQFF.

This clonotype was seen a few times. The genes are TRBV18 and TRBJ2-7; tentatively, D is TRBD2 (5 bases). In germline, CDR1 is KGHSH, CDR2 LQKENI. This CDR3 is 19 amino acids long. The ends were cut back, 3 bases at V and 4 bases at J, with 28 bases in the middle. This CDR3 is CASSPYLTKKEANSYEQYF. The CDR3 region has the DNA TGTGCCAGCTCACCTTACTTAACGAAAAAGGAGGCCAACTCGTACGAGCAGTACTTC.

Only a few counts were recorded for this clonotype. The genes are TRBV20-1 and TRBJ1-2, with D unclear. Germline-derived CDR1 and CDR2 are DFQATT and SNEGSKA (reference sequence). This CDR3 region has 16 residues. V was trimmed by 1 base and J by 4 bases, leaving 19 bases between them. CDR3 in DNA: TGCAGTGCTAGAGCATCCATGGGCAGCCCACCCTATGGCTACACCTTC. The encoded protein is CSARASMGSPPYGYTF.

This clonotype was seen many times. This chain connects TRBV7-3 to TRBJ2-2; D unclear. Germline CDR1 SGHTA, CDR2 FQGTGA. V lost 3 bases and J 6 bases, leaving 8 bases between the germline ends. The CDR3 length is 13 residues. The CDR3 loop is CASSLLAAGELFF. The CDR3 DNA reads as TGTGCCAGCAGCTTGCTGGCGGCCGGGGAGCTGTTTTTT.

The chain joins TRBV19 to TRBJ2-5, with TRBD1 as a possible D gene (6 bases). Germline V CDR1 and CDR2: LNHDA, SQIVND (reference sequence). This CDR3 is 18 amino acids long. Trimming pared 3 bases from V and 6 bases from J, leaving 26 bases between. This chain's CDR3 is CASSIRPVTGRGVKTQYF. CDR3 nucleotide sequence: TGTGCCAGTAGTATCCGTCCCGTGACAGGAAGAGGGGTAAAGACCCAGTACTTC. Looking up the rest from reference TRBV19 and TRBJ2-5 gives the full variable domain: DGGITQSPKYLFRKEGQNVTLSCEQNLNHDAMYWYRQDPGQGLRLIYYSQIVNDFQKGDIAEGYSVSREKKESFPLTVTSAQKNPTAFYLCASSIRPVTGRGVKTQYFGPGTRLLVL.

This clonotype has just a few counts. The V and J genes are TRBV7-6 and TRBJ2-7; tentatively, D is TRBD2 (6 bases). In germline, CDR1 is SGHVS, CDR2 FNYEAQ. The CDR3 is 15 amino acids. The germline V and J ends were trimmed by 7 bases and 2 bases, with 18 bases remaining between them. The DNA for the CDR3 is TGTGCCAGCACCTCCCTGGGGGGAATGGCCTACGAGCAGTACTTC. Protein sequence: CASTSLGGMAYEQYF.

The V and J genes are TRBV12-3 or TRBV12-4 and TRBJ2-2, with D uncertain. The CDR3 is 14 residues long. Trimming took off 5 bases at V and 1 base at J, with 8 bases between the two ends. CDR3: CASSLTRNTGELFF. DNA of the CDR3: TGTGCCAGCAGTCTGACTCGGAACACCGGGGAGCTGTTTTTT.

CDR3 in DNA: TGTGCCAGCAGCTTAGGAGGACTAGCGGGAGTGTGGGAGCAGTACTTC. Protein product: CASSLGGLAGVWEQYF. This rearrangement joins TRBV7-2 to TRBJ2-7, with 13 bases matching TRBD2. This CDR3 has 16 amino acids. With V trimmed by 1 base and J by 7 bases, 7 bases remained unmatched. From germline, CDR1 is SGHTA and CDR2 FQGNSA.

There are a few counts of this clonotype. The genes are TRBV4-3 and TRBJ2-1; D possibly corresponds to TRBD2 (5 bases). The CDR3 length is 16 residues. Trimming took 0 bases from V and 0 from J, leaving 9 bases between them. Germline V CDR1 and CDR2: LGHNA, YSLEER. The CDR3 nucleotides read TGCGCCAGCAGCCAAGAAGGCGGGTACTCCTACAATGAGCAGTTCTTC. Its protein is CASSQEGGYSYNEQFF.

This clonotype was found many times. V gene TRBV27 combines with J gene TRBJ2-7; possible D gene TRBD2, 6 bases. The CDR3 consists of 13 residues. Germline V gives CDR1 MNHEY, CDR2 SMNVEV (reference sequence). Trimming left V 4 bases short and J 4 bases short, with 11 bases between. CDR3 bases: TGTGCCAGCAGTTCGGGAGATCGGTACGAGCAGTACTTC. This sequence encodes CASSSGDRYEQYF.

This clonotype was seen repeatedly, ten times or more. The V and J genes are TRBV28 and TRBJ2-3, with 11 bases fitting TRBD2. Germline trimming cut 3 bases from V and 10 bases from J; bases unmatched to any gene: 6. The germline CDR1 and CDR2 sequences are MDHEN and SYDVKM. The CDR3 is made up of 14 amino acids. The CDR3 region is CASSFPLAGGPQYF. The CDR3 coding sequence is TGTGCCAGCAGTTTCCCTTTAGCGGGAGGGCCGCAGTATTTT.

The rearrangement joins TRBV6-2 or TRBV6-3 to TRBJ2-7; 9 nucleotides match TRBD2. Germline loops: CDR1 MNHEY, CDR2 SVGEGT. The CDR3 totals 14 residues. V lost 6 bases and J lost 6; bases outside the gene matches: 9. CDR3 nucleotides: TGTGCCAGCAGCCTCGGACTAGCGCAATCCGAGCAGTACTTC. Protein product: CASSLGLAQSEQYF.